These 21 T cell receptor beta chains were all obtained from the same sample, sequenced in a study of T cells after yellow fever vaccination. TCRdb reanalysed the 5' RACE reads using MiXCR and keeps one entry per CDR3 protein. The table shows about 57,000 distinct CDR3 sequences, with approximately 8% occurring only once. The sample in question was CD8+ T cells sorted from PBMCs, obtained 15 days after the yellow fever booster vaccination. These receptor sequences come from a man aged 30 to 39 who received the YFV17D yellow fever vaccine.

This clonotype was counted ten times or more. This chain links TRBV11-2 with TRBJ2-1, with D hard to call. The germline V gene has CDR1 SGHAT and CDR2 FQNNGV. V lost 2 bases to trimming and J lost 4 bases, with 21 bases between them. This CDR3 is built from 18 residues. The CDR3 nucleotides read TGTGCCAGCAGCTTAAGGTTGACGTTTGGTACGGGTTACAATGAGCAGTTCTTC. Translated, it gives CASSLRLTFGTGYNEQFF.

This clonotype was counted ten times or more. The V call is TRBV2, the J call TRBJ2-1; D may be TRBD2 (6 bases). V lost 10 bases, J lost 6 bases, and 16 bases lay in between. CDR1 is SNHLY and CDR2 is FYNNEI in the germline V gene. This CDR3 is 13 amino acids long. The CDR3 bases are TGTGCCACCTGGGATGGGGGGAGCAATGAGCAGTTCTTC. As protein: CATWDGGSNEQFF.

This clonotype has ten or more counts. The chain has TRBV5-1 and TRBJ2-7; tentative D call: TRBD1 (6 bases). Germline lookup yields CDR1 SGHRS and CDR2 YFSETQ. The V and J ends lost 3 bases and 2 bases respectively, with 9 bases between them. The CDR3 runs 13 residues. The CDR3 reads CASSSDSTYEQYF. As DNA, the CDR3 is TGCGCCAGCAGCTCGGACAGCACCTACGAGCAGTACTTC.

This clonotype appeared many times. The V gene is TRBV20-1, the J gene TRBJ2-1, with unresolved D. V lost 1 base, J lost 4 bases, and 14 bases lay in between. The CDR3 loop spans 15 amino acids. Germline V gene sequence: CDR1 DFQATT, CDR2 SNEGSKA (reference sequence). CDR3 in amino acids: CSARVLASTYNEQFF. The CDR3, as DNA: TGCAGTGCTAGAGTACTGGCCTCAACGTACAATGAGCAGTTCTTC.

CDR3 in amino acids: CASSAGQITEAFF. As DNA, the CDR3 is TGCGCCAGCAGTGCCGGCCAGATCACTGAAGCTTTCTTT. This chain links TRBV10-1 with TRBJ1-1; no clear D. The germline V gene encodes CDR1 WNHNN and CDR2 SYGVQD (reference sequence). The CDR3 length is 13 residues. V was clipped by 4 bases and J by 4 bases, with 10 bases between them.

This clonotype was counted ten times or more. The J gene is TRBJ2-5, the V gene TRBV3-1, with D maybe TRBD2 (7 bases). Germline V gene sequence: CDR1 LGHDT, CDR2 YNNKEL (reference sequence). CDR3 length: 16 amino acids. Trimming shortened V by 7 bases and J by 2 bases, and 20 bases separated the two germline ends. CDR3 nucleotide sequence: TGTGCCAGCACGGGGGGACAAGTTTACTTACAAGAGACCCAGTACTTC. Translated: CASTGGQVYLQETQYF.

This clonotype showed up many times. V gene TRBV25-1 combines with J gene TRBJ2-2; possible D gene TRBD1, 6 bases. Trimming took off 2 bases at V and 4 bases at J, with 14 bases between the two ends. The CDR3 consists of 16 residues. The germline CDR1 and CDR2 sequences are MGHDK and SYGVNS. CDR3 protein: CASSERAGDATGELFF. CDR3 sequence (DNA): TGTGCCAGCAGTGAAAGGGCAGGGGACGCCACCGGGGAGCTGTTTTTT. The variable domain in full, completed from reference TRBV25-1 and TRBJ2-2, reads EADIYQTPRYLVIGTGKKITLECSQTMGHDKMYWYQQDPGMELHLIHYSYGVNSTEKGDLSSESTVSRIRTEHFPLTLESARPSHTSQYLCASSERAGDATGELFFGEGSRLTVL.

Ten or more counts support this clonotype. The chain joins TRBV29-1 to TRBJ2-1; 8 bases map to TRBD2. The CDR3 is 15 amino acids. V shed 0 bases and J 8 bases; nucleotides not matched to a gene: 9. CDR1 and CDR2 from the germline V gene are SQVTM and ANQGSEA. CDR3 residues: CSVEDGAGGSYEQFF. CDR3 DNA: TGCAGCGTTGAAGATGGGGCGGGAGGCAGCTATGAGCAGTTCTTC.

This clonotype was seen repeatedly, ten times or more. This chain uses TRBV24-1 with TRBJ1-5; possibly TRBD1 for D (5 bases). V lost 5 bases and J lost 1, with 8 bases in between. The V gene's germline CDR1 is KGHDR and CDR2 SFDVKD. This CDR3 has 14 amino acids. The DNA of the CDR3 is TGTGCCACCAGTGGAGGGGAGAGCAATCAGCCCCAGCATTTT. Translating it yields CATSGGESNQPQHF.

This clonotype was observed at least ten times. The CDR3 DNA reads as TGTGCCAGCAGCTTAGGTTCAGGCCCAGATACGCAGTATTTT. Translated, it gives CASSLGSGPDTQYF. The rearrangement joins TRBV7-2 to TRBJ2-3; no clear D gene. The CDR3 covers 14 residues. Germline V gene data show CDR1 as SGHTA and CDR2 as FQGNSA. V shed 1 base and J shed 4 bases, with 9 bases lying between them.

Many counts were recorded for this clonotype. The V call is TRBV6-5, the J call TRBJ2-1; no reliable D call. The V gene lost 2 bases and the J gene lost 9 bases, with 17 bases spanning the gap. Germline V gene sequence: CDR1 MNHEY, CDR2 SVGAGI. CDR3 length: 15 amino acids. In nucleotides, the CDR3 is TGTGCCAGCAGTTACCGGCCTTACGCGACCGGTGAGCAGTTCTTC. Residues: CASSYRPYATGEQFF.

The sample holds many counts of this clonotype. The V and J genes are TRBV19 and TRBJ1-1; 7 positions agree with TRBD1. CDR3 length equals 15 residues. Trimming removed 9 bases from V and 3 bases from J; junction bases left unmatched: 13. Germline CDR1 reads LNHDA; CDR2 reads SQIVND (reference sequence). CDR3 amino acids: CASTPTGVWDTEAFF. CDR3 bases: TGTGCCAGCACACCTACAGGGGTATGGGACACTGAAGCTTTCTTT.

This clonotype was seen a handful of times. The rearrangement joins TRBV19 to TRBJ2-6; D gene ambiguous. In germline, CDR1 is LNHDA, CDR2 SQIVND (reference sequence). The V and J ends lost 8 bases and 0 bases respectively, with 11 bases between them. This CDR3 has 15 amino acids. The CDR3: CASEWAHSGANVLTF. DNA for the CDR3: TGTGCCAGTGAATGGGCCCACTCTGGGGCCAACGTCCTGACTTTC.

In this sample, this clonotype turned up many times. The chain employs TRBV4-3 and TRBJ2-1; 7 nucleotides match TRBD2. This CDR3 is built from 16 residues. V lost 1 base, J lost 4 bases, and 7 bases stayed unmatched. The germline gives CDR1 LGHNA, CDR2 YSLEER. The CDR3 DNA is TGCGCCAGCAGCCAAGGTCCGGGAGCGGGGTACAATGAGCAGTTCTTC. It encodes CASSQGPGAGYNEQFF.

This clonotype was detected ten times or more. The chain carries TRBV7-6 and TRBJ2-2; 8 bases match TRBD1. CDR3 length: 14 residues. Germline CDR1 and CDR2: SGHVS and FNYEAQ. V was pared by 5 bases and J by 6 bases, with 5 bases of the junction left unmatched. CDR3 loop: CASSQQGEAGELFF. CDR3 sequence (DNA): TGTGCCAGCAGCCAACAGGGGGAGGCCGGGGAGCTGTTTTTT.

This clonotype was recorded many times. The rearrangement joins TRBV6-6 to TRBJ1-2, with D perhaps matching TRBD1 (6 bases). The V and J ends lost 10 bases and 3 bases respectively, with 12 bases between them. Germline values: CDR1 MNHNY, CDR2 SVGAGI (reference sequence). The CDR3 is made up of 12 amino acids. CDR3 DNA: TGTGCCACCCACGGGGGCGACTATGGCTACACCTTC. Translation gives CATHGGDYGYTF.

This clonotype was detected ten times or more. The genes are TRBV4-3 and TRBJ2-1; TRBD2 might be the D (5 bases). The germline V gene encodes CDR1 LGHNA and CDR2 YSLEER. V shed 2 bases and J shed 6 bases, with 14 bases lying between them. This CDR3 region has 15 residues. CDR3 nucleotides: TGCGCCAGCAGCCAACCAATCCGGGGTACCAATGAGCAGTTCTTC. Protein product: CASSQPIRGTNEQFF.

This clonotype was recorded at least ten times. CDR3 protein: CATSEASGEKLFF. For the CDR3, the DNA is TGTGCCACCAGCGAGGCCTCGGGTGAAAAACTGTTTTTT. The V call is TRBV15, the J call TRBJ1-4; D is unresolved. Germline V gives CDR1 LNHNV, CDR2 YYDKDF (reference sequence). The CDR3 is made up of 13 amino acids. Trimming pared 5 bases from V and 7 bases from J, leaving 11 bases between.

This clonotype occurred many times. This rearrangement joins TRBV27 to TRBJ1-6; no clear D gene. In germline, CDR1 is MNHEY, CDR2 SMNVEV (reference sequence). There are 16 residues in the CDR3. The V and J ends lost 5 bases and 2 bases respectively, with 13 bases between them. CDR3 sequence: CASSQVTSTYNSPLHF. The CDR3 coding sequence is TGTGCCAGCAGTCAGGTGACTAGCACCTATAATTCACCCCTCCACTTT.

This clonotype has ten or more counts. The V and J genes are TRBV5-1 and TRBJ2-7; D is perhaps TRBD1 or TRBD2 (5 bases each). V shed 0 bases and J shed 7 bases, with 14 bases lying between them. This CDR3 has 14 residues. CDR1 is SGHRS, CDR2 YFSETQ, per germline. The CDR3 DNA reads TGCGCCAGCAGCTTGGTTGAGACGGGGCTTGAGCAGTACTTC. Translation: CASSLVETGLEQYF.

This clonotype was recorded at least ten times. This chain uses TRBV24-1 with TRBJ2-3; the match to TRBD1 covers 7 bases. J was trimmed by 1 base and V by 9 bases; bases with no gene match: 6. There are 14 residues in the CDR3. From germline, CDR1 is KGHDR and CDR2 SFDVKD. CDR3 in amino acids: CATAEGAGTDTQYF. As DNA, the CDR3 is TGTGCCACCGCCGAGGGGGCCGGCACAGATACGCAGTATTTT.